This T cell receptor beta chain emerged from a study of CD8+ T cells in alopecia areata. Study at large: Treatment comprised oral tofacitinib, 5 to 10 mg twice daily, in treated patients.

Alopecia areata patients gave lesional scalp punch biopsies and peripheral blood samples. Extracted RNA was reverse transcribed, and the resulting cDNA served as sequencing template. Libraries were prepared by immunoSEQ multiplex PCR; TCRdb keeps only in-frame clonotypes and omits some of them. The sample has 150,000 or so clones; 87% are singletons. Overall study findings and caveats: Sharing of TCR sequences between patients (possibly for HLA-related reasons) was less clear than in mice. Tissue-resident alphabeta T cells belonging to normal skin likewise get sequenced within scalp specimens.

As for this clone: The antigen remains unidentified.

V was pared by 3 bases and J by 5 bases, with 8 bases between. Germline-derived CDR1 and CDR2 are MNHEY and SMNVEV (reference sequence). The CDR3 length is 13 residues. This chain joins TRBV27 and TRBJ2-1, with D unclear. The clonotype was recovered from a human donor with alopecia areata. The sequenced sample was CD8+ T cells sorted from blood, obtained at week 0. CDR3 region: CASSFGFHNEQFF. The CDR3 DNA reads TGTGCCAGCAGTTTTGGATTCCACAATGAGCAGTTCTTC.